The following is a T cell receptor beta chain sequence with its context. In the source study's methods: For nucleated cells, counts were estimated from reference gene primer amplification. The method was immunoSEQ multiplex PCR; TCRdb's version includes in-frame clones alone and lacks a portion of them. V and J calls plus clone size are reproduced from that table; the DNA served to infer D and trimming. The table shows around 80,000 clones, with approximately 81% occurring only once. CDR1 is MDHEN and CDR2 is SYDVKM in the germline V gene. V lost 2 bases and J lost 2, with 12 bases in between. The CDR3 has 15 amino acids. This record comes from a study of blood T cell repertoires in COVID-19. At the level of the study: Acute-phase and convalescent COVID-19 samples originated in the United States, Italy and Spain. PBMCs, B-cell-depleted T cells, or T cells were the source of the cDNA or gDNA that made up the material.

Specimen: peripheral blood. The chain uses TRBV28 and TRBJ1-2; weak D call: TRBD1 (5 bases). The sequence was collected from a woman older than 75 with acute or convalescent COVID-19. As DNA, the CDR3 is TGTGCCAGCAGTTTAGGCAGGGTCGCGAACTATGGCTACACCTTC. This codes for CASSLGRVANYGYTF.